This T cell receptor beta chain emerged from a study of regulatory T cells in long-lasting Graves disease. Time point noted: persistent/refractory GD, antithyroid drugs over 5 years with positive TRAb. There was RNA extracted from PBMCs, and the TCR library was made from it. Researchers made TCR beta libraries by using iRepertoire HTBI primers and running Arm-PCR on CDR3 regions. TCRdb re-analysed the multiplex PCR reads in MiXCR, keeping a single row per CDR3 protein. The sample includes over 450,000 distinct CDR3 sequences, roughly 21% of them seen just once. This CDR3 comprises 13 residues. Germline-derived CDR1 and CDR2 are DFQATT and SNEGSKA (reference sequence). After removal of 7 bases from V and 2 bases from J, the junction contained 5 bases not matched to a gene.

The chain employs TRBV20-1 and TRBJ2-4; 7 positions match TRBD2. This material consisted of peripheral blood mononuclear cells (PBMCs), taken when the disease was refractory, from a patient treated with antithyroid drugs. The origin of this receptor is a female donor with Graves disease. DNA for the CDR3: TGCAGTGTGAGCGGGGTCCCCAAAAACATTCAGTACTTC. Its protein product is CSVSGVPKNIQYF.